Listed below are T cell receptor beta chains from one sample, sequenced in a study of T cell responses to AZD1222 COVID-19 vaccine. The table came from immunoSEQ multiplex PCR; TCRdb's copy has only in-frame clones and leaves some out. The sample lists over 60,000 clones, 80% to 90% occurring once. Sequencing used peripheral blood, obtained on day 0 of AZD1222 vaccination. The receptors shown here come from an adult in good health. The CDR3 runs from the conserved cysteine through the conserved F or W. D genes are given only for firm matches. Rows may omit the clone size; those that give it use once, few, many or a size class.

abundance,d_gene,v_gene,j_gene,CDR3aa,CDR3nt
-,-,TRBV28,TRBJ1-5,CASRDRGRGGNQPQHF,TGTGCCAGCAGGGATCGAGGGAGGGGAGGCAATCAGCCCCAGCATTTT
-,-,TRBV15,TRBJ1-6,CATSSALGGNSPLHF,TGTGCCACCAGCAGCGCCCTCGGGGGGAATTCACCCCTCCACTTT
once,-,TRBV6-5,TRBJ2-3,CASSLSPIVADTQYF,TGTGCCAGCAGTCTCTCGCCGATAGTTGCAGATACGCAGTATTTT
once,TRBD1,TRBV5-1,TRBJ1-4,CASSSGRSGGEKLFF,TGCGCCAGCAGCTCAGGTCGGTCAGGGGGCGAAAAACTGTTTTTT
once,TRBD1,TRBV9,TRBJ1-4,CASSPRTGVGEKLFF,TGTGCCAGCAGCCCTCGGACAGGGGTGGGTGAAAAACTGTTTTTT
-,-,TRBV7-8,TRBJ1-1,CASTGVTVNTEAFF,TGTGCCAGCACCGGAGTGACAGTTAACACTGAAGCTTTCTTT
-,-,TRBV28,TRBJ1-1,CASSRLNRAGTEAFF,TGTGCCAGCAGTCGACTAAACAGGGCGGGGACTGAAGCTTTCTTT
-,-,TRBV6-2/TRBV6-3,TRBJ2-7,CASSLYNTEEQYF,TGTGCCAGCAGTCTATACAACACTGAAGAGCAGTACTTC
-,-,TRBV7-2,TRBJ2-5,CASSFQRTQETQYF,TGTGCCAGCAGCTTTCAGAGAACCCAAGAGACCCAGTACTTC
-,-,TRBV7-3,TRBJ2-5,CASSETGTKKETQYF,TGTGCCAGCAGCGAGACCGGGACCAAAAAAGAGACCCAGTACTTC
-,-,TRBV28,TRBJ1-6,CASGRGGNSPLHF,TGTGCCAGCGGTAGAGGAGGTAATTCACCCCTCCACTTT
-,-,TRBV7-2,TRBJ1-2,CASSSIETVYGYTF,TGTGCCAGCAGCTCGATAGAGACGGTCTATGGCTACACCTTC
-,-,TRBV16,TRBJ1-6,CASSRRTSPGDSPLHF,TGTGCCAGCAGCCGCAGGACCTCCCCCGGCGATTCACCCCTCCACTTT
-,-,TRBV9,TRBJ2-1,CASSPGTITYNEQFF,TGTGCCAGCAGCCCCGGGACCATAACCTACAATGAGCAGTTCTTC
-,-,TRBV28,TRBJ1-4,CASSGGDTVREKLFF,TGTGCCAGCAGTGGGGGGGACACTGTCCGTGAAAAACTGTTTTTT
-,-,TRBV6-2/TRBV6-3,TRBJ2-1,CASSYTLGGLFF,TGTGCCAGCAGTTACACGCTCGGGGGGCTGTTCTTC
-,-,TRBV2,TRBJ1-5,CASSEGNNQPQHF,TGTGCCAGCAGCGAGGGGAATAATCAGCCCCAGCATTTT
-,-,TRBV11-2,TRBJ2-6,CASSRSGANVLTF,TGTGCCAGCAGTCGCTCTGGGGCCAACGTCCTGACTTTC
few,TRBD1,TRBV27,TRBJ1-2,CASSPIAEAGGAAYGYTF,TGTGCCAGCAGTCCAATCGCCGAGGCAGGGGGAGCTGCCTATGGCTACACCTTC
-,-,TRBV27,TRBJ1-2,CAAKGTVRDGYTF,TGTGCCGCAAAAGGGACGGTTAGAGATGGCTACACCTTC
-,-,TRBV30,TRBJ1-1,CAWAGGGRTEAFF,TGTGCCTGGGCCGGTGGTGGCCGGACTGAAGCTTTCTTT
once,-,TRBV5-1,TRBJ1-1,CASSSDRNGVSEAFF,TGCGCCAGCAGCTCAGACAGGAATGGGGTGAGTGAAGCTTTCTTT
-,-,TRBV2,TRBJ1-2,CASSLDSPRDGYTF,TGTGCCAGCAGTTTAGACAGTCCTAGGGATGGCTACACCTTC
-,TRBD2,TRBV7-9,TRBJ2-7,CASTRTSGIYEQYF,TGTGCCAGCACCCGGACTAGCGGGATCTACGAGCAGTACTTC
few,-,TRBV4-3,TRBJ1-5,CASSQEVGGSNQPQHF,TGCGCCAGCAGCCAAGAGGTGGGGGGTAGCAATCAGCCCCAGCATTTT
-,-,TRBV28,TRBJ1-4,CASSPPRSRSEKLFF,TGTGCCAGCAGCCCTCCCAGGTCTAGGTCTGAAAAACTGTTTTTT
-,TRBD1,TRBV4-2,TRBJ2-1,CASSQDPTGQGGNEQFF,TGTGCCAGCAGCCAAGATCCAACCGGACAGGGAGGAAATGAGCAGTTCTTC
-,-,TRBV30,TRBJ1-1,CAWSAQGPINTEAFF,TGTGCCTGGAGTGCCCAGGGCCCTATCAACACTGAAGCTTTCTTT
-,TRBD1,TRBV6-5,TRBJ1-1,CASNRGMNTEAFF,TGTGCCAGCAACAGGGGGATGAACACTGAAGCTTTCTTT
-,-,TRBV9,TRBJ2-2,CASSVGGELFF,TGTGCCAGCAGCGTAGGCGGGGAGCTGTTTTTT
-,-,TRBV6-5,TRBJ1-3,CASISYSGNTIYF,TGTGCCAGCATATCCTACTCTGGAAACACCATATATTTT
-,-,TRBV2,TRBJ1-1,CASTDEPGRRAFF,TGTGCCAGCACGGATGAGCCAGGGCGGCGAGCTTTCTTT
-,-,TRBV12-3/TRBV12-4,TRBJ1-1,CASSSGQIAFF,TGTGCCAGCAGTTCCGGCCAAATCGCTTTCTTT
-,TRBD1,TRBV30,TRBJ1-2,CAWSVLGGLGYTF,TGTGCCTGGAGTGTGTTAGGGGGCCTTGGCTACACCTTC
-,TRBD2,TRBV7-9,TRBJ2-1,CASSLGLAGNEQFF,TGTGCCAGCAGCCTAGGACTAGCGGGCAATGAGCAGTTCTTC
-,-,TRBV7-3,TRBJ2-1,CASSSDWANEQFF,TGTGCCAGCAGCTCAGACTGGGCAAATGAGCAGTTCTTC
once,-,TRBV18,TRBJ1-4,CASSPTASATNEKLFF,TGTGCCAGCTCACCAACGGCTTCTGCAACTAATGAAAAACTGTTTTTT
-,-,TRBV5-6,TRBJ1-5,CASSFGTQNQPQHF,TGTGCCAGCAGCTTCGGGACGCAGAATCAGCCCCAGCATTTT
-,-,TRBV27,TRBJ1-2,CASSPSHNYGYTF,TGTGCCAGCAGCCCGAGTCATAACTATGGCTACACCTTC
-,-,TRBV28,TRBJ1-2,CASSNGAKANYGYTF,TGTGCCAGCAGTAACGGGGCCAAAGCTAACTATGGCTACACCTTC
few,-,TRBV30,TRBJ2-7,CAWNYRAPSYEQYF,TGTGCCTGGAATTACAGGGCTCCTTCCTACGAGCAGTACTTC
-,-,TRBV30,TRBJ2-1,CACGTFEQFF,TGTGCCTGCGGGACATTTGAGCAGTTCTTC
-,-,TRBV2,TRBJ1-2,CASSASTGLRLSAGYTF,TGTGCCAGCAGCGCTTCCACGGGCCTTCGCCTAAGTGCGGGCTACACCTTC
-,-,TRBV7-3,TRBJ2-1,CASSLRQGFEGEQFF,TGTGCCAGCAGCTTAAGGCAGGGTTTTGAGGGTGAGCAGTTCTTC
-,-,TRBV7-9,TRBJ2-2,CASSLEAAYNTGELFF,TGTGCCAGCAGCTTAGAGGCAGCCTACAACACCGGGGAGCTGTTTTTT